This TCR beta chain was identified in a study of monozygotic twins with inflammatory bowel disease. Germline CDR1 and CDR2: MNHEY and SVGEGT. This CDR3 comprises 16 residues. On this clonotype: Antigen: not known.

TCRdb reanalyzed the 5' RACE reads, giving one entry per CDR3 protein sequence and no DNA. This sample contains over 150,000 distinct CDR3 sequences. Study findings and constraints: Twins with IBD were found to have lower TCRbeta diversity (inverse Simpson) than healthy co-twins.

Source material: blood. This receptor was taken from a human donor with ulcerative colitis or Crohn's disease, or a healthy co-twin of an affected twin (not recorded which). J is TRBJ2-1 and V is TRBV6-2 or TRBV6-3; TCRdb outputs TRBD2, but without DNA this stays unchecked. CDR3 sequence reads: CASSYSPGPTYNEQFF.